The 27 T cell receptor beta chains below come from one sample, sequenced in a study of T-cell memory formation after mild COVID-19. MiXCR, applied by TCRdb to the 5' RACE reads, yields one record per CDR3 protein. The sample consists of 75,000 to 95,000 distinct CDR3 sequences, more than 10% of them appearing once. Sequenced sample: PBMCs or a T cell subset sorted from them (not recorded which). The receptors originated from an adult woman who had mild COVID-19 (a few samples of this study predate the infection). Cell type and time point are not known.

The rearrangement joins TRBV29-1 to TRBJ1-2; D may be TRBD1 (6 bases). Germline V gene sequence: CDR1 SQVTM, CDR2 ANQGSEA. The CDR3 is 18 amino acids. Trimming removed 3 bases from V and 3 bases from J, with 26 bases in between. The CDR3 region is CSVDRGRGSLQPDYGYTF. CDR3 sequence (DNA): TGCAGCGTTGATCGGGGCAGGGGAAGTCTACAACCGGACTATGGCTACACCTTC.

The rearrangement links TRBV6-2 or TRBV6-3 to TRBJ2-1; D not resolved. Trimming pared 4 bases from V and 7 bases from J, leaving 20 bases between. In germline, CDR1 is MNHEY, CDR2 SVGEGT. The CDR3 has 16 residues. CDR3 bases: TGTGCCAGCAGTTTGGTCAGGTGGTCGATCGGGAATGAGCAGTTCTTC. Amino acids: CASSLVRWSIGNEQFF.

The genes are TRBV5-6 and TRBJ2-2; D remains unclear. V lost 1 base and J 6 bases, leaving 7 bases between the germline ends. In germline, CDR1 is SGHDT, CDR2 YYEEEE. The CDR3 is made up of 13 amino acids. CDR3 sequence (DNA): TGTGCCAGCAGCTTGAGATTGGCCGGGGAGCTGTTTTTT. Amino acid sequence: CASSLRLAGELFF.

This clonotype has ten or more counts. The V call is TRBV15, the J call TRBJ2-2; D is possibly TRBD2 (5 bases). The CDR3 runs 13 residues. Germline V gene sequence: CDR1 LNHNV, CDR2 YYDKDF (reference sequence). V lost 6 bases and J lost 8, with 13 bases in between. Here the CDR3 reads CATSPGSLGELFF. DNA for the CDR3: TGTGCCACCAGTCCGGGGTCCTTGGGGGAGCTGTTTTTT.

This clonotype showed up just a few times. The CDR3: CAIRGLAGEQFF. The CDR3 nucleotides read TGTGCCATCAGGGGACTAGCGGGAGAGCAGTTCTTC. The chain couples TRBV10-3 to TRBJ2-1, with 13 nucleotides matching TRBD2. Germline trimming cut 6 bases from V and 10 bases from J; bases unmatched to any gene: 0. The CDR3 is 12 residues long. Per germline, CDR1 ENHRY and CDR2 SYGVKD.

This clonotype has a handful of counts. The rearrangement links TRBV20-1 to TRBJ2-1; a weak D match, TRBD2 (6 bases). CDR3 size: 13 residues. The V end lost 3 bases, the J end lost 9 bases, and 15 bases lay between the germline ends. Germline V gene lookup returns CDR1 DFQATT and CDR2 SNEGSKA (reference sequence). The CDR3 DNA is TGCAGTGCTAGGTTTGGCGGGAACGGTGAGCAGTTCTTC. It is translated as CSARFGGNGEQFF.

The chain recombines TRBV6-2 or TRBV6-3 with TRBJ1-1; 7 nucleotides match TRBD1. Germline V gene lookup returns CDR1 MNHEY and CDR2 SVGEGT. Unmatched junction bases numbered 2, after V lost 4 bases and J lost 0 bases. The CDR3 spans 14 residues. This CDR3 is CASSSQGLNTEAFF. The CDR3 DNA reads as TGTGCCAGCAGTTCACAGGGGCTGAACACTGAAGCTTTCTTT.

V and J are TRBV7-8 and TRBJ1-5; 7 bases match TRBD1. Germline CDR1 SGHVS, CDR2 FQNEAQ. The CDR3 spans 15 residues. J gave up 3 bases and V 4 bases, and 6 bases lay outside the gene matches. The CDR3 DNA is TGTGCCAGCAGCTACTACGACAGGGACAATCAGCCCCAGCATTTT. Translating gives CASSYYDRDNQPQHF.

The chain combines TRBV7-3 with TRBJ1-1; D is unclear. The V end was cut by 6 bases, the J end by 0 bases, with 8 bases between. The germline gives CDR1 SGHTA, CDR2 FQGTGA. The CDR3 consists of 13 residues. CDR3 protein: CASSRDLNTEAFF. CDR3 sequence (DNA): TGTGCCAGCAGTCGCGATTTGAACACTGAAGCTTTCTTT.

This clonotype was seen a handful of times. The genes are TRBV12-3 or TRBV12-4 and TRBJ2-7; TRBD2 is a possible D gene (6 bases). The CDR3 totals 16 residues. Trimming removed 1 base from V and 5 bases from J, with 18 bases in between. CDR3 in amino acids: CASSLVFTGGVHEQYF. CDR3 nucleotide sequence: TGTGCCAGCAGTTTAGTTTTCACAGGAGGGGTCCACGAGCAGTACTTC.

The chain uses TRBV6-6 and TRBJ2-7; the D is unclear. CDR1 is MNHNY and CDR2 is SVGAGI in the germline V gene (reference sequence). This CDR3 comprises 11 residues. With 6 bases removed from V and 6 bases from J, the gap between germline ends came to 9 bases. In nucleotides, the CDR3 is TGTGCCAGCAGCTCGCAGTCCGAGCAGTACTTC. This encodes CASSSQSEQYF.

This chain uses TRBV12-3 or TRBV12-4 with TRBJ2-1; TRBD2 aligns across 10 bases. V was clipped by 6 bases and J by 9 bases; unmatched bases: 8. The CDR3 loop spans 14 amino acids. This chain's CDR3 is CASSFLAGALEQFF. As DNA, the CDR3 is TGTGCCAGCAGCTTCCTAGCGGGAGCTCTTGAGCAGTTCTTC.

The V gene is TRBV5-1, the J gene TRBJ2-5; the match to TRBD2 covers 10 bases. V shed 1 base, J shed 5 bases, and the junction held 5 bases outside the gene matches. The germline V gene encodes CDR1 SGHRS and CDR2 YFSETQ. This CDR3 spans 15 amino acids. For the CDR3, the DNA is TGCGCCAGCAGCTTGCTTTCTAGCGGGAGTGAGACCCAGTACTTC. Residues: CASSLLSSGSETQYF. Filled out from reference TRBV5-1 and TRBJ2-5, the complete variable domain reads KAGVTQTPRYLIKTRGQQVTLSCSPISGHRSVSWYQQTPGQGLQFLFEYFSETQRNKGNFPGRFSGRQFSNSRSEMNVSTLELGDSALYLCASSLLSSGSETQYFGPGTRLLVL.

This clonotype has more than one count but fewer than ten. The chain has TRBV5-1 and TRBJ2-7; 7 nucleotides line up with TRBD1. Germline V gene data show CDR1 as SGHRS and CDR2 as YFSETQ. V shed 1 base and J 5 bases; nucleotides not matched to a gene: 3. The CDR3 consists of 13 residues. CDR3 protein: CASSLLGGDEQYF. For the CDR3, the DNA is TGCGCCAGCAGCTTGCTAGGGGGCGACGAGCAGTACTTC.

The J gene is TRBJ2-1, the V gene TRBV11-2, with TRBD1 as a possible D gene (5 bases). Trimming took 0 bases from V and 2 from J, leaving 14 bases between them. This CDR3 is 17 amino acids long. Germline lookup yields CDR1 SGHAT and CDR2 FQNNGV. CDR3 region: CASSLESGRATYNEQFF. DNA for the CDR3: TGTGCCAGCAGCTTAGAATCGGGCAGGGCGACCTACAATGAGCAGTTCTTC.

This clonotype has more than one count but fewer than ten. The chain carries TRBV24-1 and TRBJ2-3; unclear D gene. With 5 bases removed from V and 0 bases from J, the gap between germline ends came to 8 bases. This CDR3 comprises 14 residues. The germline gives CDR1 KGHDR, CDR2 SFDVKD. The CDR3: CATSAGGSTDTQYF. Here the CDR3 DNA reads TGTGCCACCAGTGCCGGCGGTAGCACAGATACGCAGTATTTT.

Only a few counts were recorded for this clonotype. J is TRBJ1-6 and V is TRBV20-1, with 7 bases identical to TRBD1. The J segment lost 5 bases and the V segment lost 3 bases, leaving 10 bases of the junction unmatched. The CDR3 runs 16 residues. Germline V lookup: CDR1 DFQATT, CDR2 SNEGSKA (reference sequence). The CDR3 loop is CSARTDRSFDNSPLHF. DNA for the CDR3: TGCAGTGCTAGGACGGACAGGAGTTTTGATAATTCACCCCTCCACTTT.

This clonotype was seen a few times. V is TRBV2 and J is TRBJ2-1, with 7 bases fitting TRBD2. This CDR3 contains 14 residues. After removal of 7 bases from V and 9 bases from J, the junction contained 12 bases not matched to a gene. Germline CDR1 is SNHLY and CDR2 is FYNNEI. Here the CDR3 DNA reads TGTGCCAGCATCCGTAGACTAGCTAGGGCTGAGCAGTTCTTC. Residues: CASIRRLARAEQFF.

This clonotype has only a few counts. The gene calls are TRBV2 and TRBJ2-4; D possibly uses TRBD1 or TRBD2 (5 bases each). The germline gives CDR1 SNHLY, CDR2 FYNNEI. V lost 2 bases and J 3 bases, leaving 11 bases between the germline ends. The CDR3 loop spans 15 amino acids. CDR3 in amino acids: CASSESGGVKNIQYF. The CDR3 DNA sequence: TGTGCCAGCAGTGAATCTGGGGGAGTCAAAAACATTCAGTACTTC. The full variable domain, rest sourced from reference TRBV2 and TRBJ2-4, is EPEVTQTPSHQVTQMGQEVILRCVPISNHLYFYWYRQILGQKVEFLVSFYNNEISEKSEIFDDQFSVERPDGSNFTLKIRSTKLEDSAMYFCASSESGGVKNIQYFGAGTRLSVL.

This clonotype has only a few counts. The chain links TRBV7-9 to TRBJ2-3, with D perhaps matching TRBD1 or TRBD2 (5 bases each). Trimming pared 5 bases from V and 2 bases from J, leaving 17 bases between. Germline V gene data show CDR1 as SEHNR and CDR2 as FQNEAQ (reference sequence). This CDR3 comprises 16 residues. CDR3 nucleotides: TGTGCCAGCAGCCACTTCCTACTGGGGGACACAGATACGCAGTATTTT. Its protein is CASSHFLLGDTDTQYF.

This clonotype was found a few times. V gene TRBV5-1 combines with J gene TRBJ1-2; no clear D gene. V was cut by 1 base and J by 4 bases, with 17 bases left in between. The V gene's germline CDR1 is SGHRS and CDR2 YFSETQ. CDR3 length: 16 residues. DNA for the CDR3: TGCGCCAGCAGCTTGTATTCGAAGGGTCAAGGCTATGGCTACACCTTC. Protein sequence: CASSLYSKGQGYGYTF.

The CDR3 protein is CASSEARGDEQFF. CDR3 DNA: TGTGCCAGCAGTGAAGCGCGTGGCGATGAGCAGTTCTTC. This chain uses TRBV2 with TRBJ2-1, with D hard to call. The V gene's germline CDR1 is SNHLY and CDR2 FYNNEI. Trimming pared 0 bases from V and 8 bases from J, leaving 8 bases between. CDR3 length equals 13 residues. Together with reference TRBV2 and TRBJ2-1, the CDR3 gives the full variable domain: EPEVTQTPSHQVTQMGQEVILRCVPISNHLYFYWYRQILGQKVEFLVSFYNNEISEKSEIFDDQFSVERPDGSNFTLKIRSTKLEDSAMYFCASSEARGDEQFFGPGTRLTVL.

This rearrangement joins TRBV27 to TRBJ1-6, with TRBD1 matching 8 bases. Germline V gene sequence: CDR1 MNHEY, CDR2 SMNVEV (reference sequence). V shed 10 bases and J 8 bases; nucleotides not matched to a gene: 16. This CDR3 is built from 16 residues. Here the CDR3 reads CATRLRGQGDDSPLHF. The CDR3 region has the DNA TGTGCCACCCGACTACGAGGACAGGGAGATGATTCACCCCTCCACTTT.

This clonotype was counted only a few times. The gene calls are TRBV11-3 and TRBJ1-1, with 8 bases aligning to TRBD1. This CDR3 spans 15 amino acids. With V trimmed by 5 bases and J by 3 bases, 8 bases remained unmatched. In germline, CDR1 is SGHNT, CDR2 YENEEA. The CDR3 region has the DNA TGTGCCAGCAGCCGCGGACAGGGCCGGCACACTGAAGCTTTCTTT. This codes for CASSRGQGRHTEAFF. Together with reference TRBV11-3 and TRBJ1-1, the CDR3 gives the full variable domain: EAGVVQSPRYKIIEKKQPVAFWCNPISGHNTLYWYLQNLGQGPELLIRYENEEAVDDSQLPKDRFSAERLKGVDSTLKIQPAELGDSAVYLCASSRGQGRHTEAFFGQGTRLTVV.

The sample holds a few counts of this clonotype. The chain links TRBV29-1 to TRBJ1-2; 7 nucleotides align to TRBD1. The germline CDR1 and CDR2 sequences are SQVTM and ANQGSEA. This CDR3 region has 13 residues. The J segment lost 0 bases and the V segment lost 6 bases, leaving 4 bases of the junction unmatched. The CDR3 loop reads CSVRDSTNYGYTF. CDR3 bases: TGCAGCGTCCGGGACAGCACTAACTATGGCTACACCTTC.

V gene TRBV24-1 combines with J gene TRBJ2-5, with D perhaps TRBD1 (6 bases). There are 16 residues in the CDR3. The V end was cut by 0 bases, the J end by 0 bases, with 10 bases between. Looked up from germline, CDR1 is KGHDR and CDR2 is SFDVKD. The CDR3, as DNA: TGTGCCACCAGTGATTTGGCAGGGGTCAACCAAGAGACCCAGTACTTC. This encodes CATSDLAGVNQETQYF.

The rearrangement links TRBV27 to TRBJ2-7, with 8 bases matching TRBD1. This CDR3 has 14 amino acids. CDR1 is MNHEY and CDR2 is SMNVEV in the germline V gene (reference sequence). V gave up 4 bases and J gave up 3 bases; unmatched junction bases: 5. The CDR3 DNA sequence: TGTGCCAGCAGTTCGACAGGGGCGGACTACGAGCAGTACTTC. Its protein is CASSSTGADYEQYF.